The 17 T cell receptor beta chains reported below all come from one sample, sequenced in a study of brain T cells in children with intractable seizures. Some clones are missing from TCRdb's copy, which holds only in-frame ones; the method was immunoSEQ multiplex PCR. Of around 80,000 clones listed, approximately 89% were seen once; the top ten hold around 24%. The starting material was peripheral blood, obtained at surgery. Receptors originate from a girl aged 2 to 10 with Rasmussen encephalitis and intractable seizures.

V gene TRBV6-6 combines with J gene TRBJ2-5, with 11 bases lining up with TRBD2. The CDR3 contains 15 residues. V lost 7 bases and J lost 5; bases outside the gene matches: 9. Germline lookup yields CDR1 MNHNY and CDR2 SVGAGI (reference sequence). The CDR3 reads CASIALAGGPETQYF. The DNA of the CDR3 is TGTGCCAGCATCGCTCTAGCGGGGGGCCCGGAGACCCAGTACTTC.

This chain links TRBV5-4 with TRBJ1-1; the D gene is possibly TRBD1 (6 bases). The CDR3 has 13 residues. The germline gives CDR1 SGHNT, CDR2 YYREEE (reference sequence). Trimming removed 1 base from V and 10 bases from J, with 14 bases in between. This CDR3 is CASSLMRGAGAFF. The CDR3, as DNA: TGTGCCAGCAGCTTGATGAGGGGGGCTGGAGCTTTCTTT. Full variable domain (rest looked up from reference TRBV5-4 and TRBJ1-1): ETGVTQSPTHLIKTRGQQVTLRCSSQSGHNTVSWYQQALGQGPQFIFQYYREEENGRGNFPPRFSGLQFPNYSSELNVNALELDDSALYLCASSLMRGAGAFFGQGTRLTVV.

This chain links TRBV24-1 with TRBJ2-5; 8 nucleotides align to TRBD1. The CDR3 has 15 residues. Germline lookup yields CDR1 KGHDR and CDR2 SFDVKD. V was pared by 6 bases and J by 3 bases, with 8 bases of the junction left unmatched. CDR3: CATSPSGQAKETQYF. The CDR3, as DNA: TGTGCCACCAGTCCCTCGGGACAGGCGAAAGAGACCCAGTACTTC.

The rearrangement uses TRBV9 and TRBJ2-3; possible D gene TRBD2, 7 bases. CDR3 size: 18 residues. Germline assignment: CDR1 SGDLS and CDR2 YYNGEE. The V end was cut by 0 bases, the J end by 7 bases, with 24 bases between. The CDR3 sequence: CASSVDVGGAGMLNTQYF. CDR3 in DNA: TGTGCCAGCAGCGTAGACGTAGGGGGGGCAGGGATGTTGAATACGCAGTATTTT.

The chain recombines TRBV14 with TRBJ2-1; possibly TRBD2 for D (6 bases). The V end was cut by 2 bases, the J end by 5 bases, with 10 bases between. The germline V gene has CDR1 SGHDN and CDR2 FVKESK. The CDR3 has 14 amino acids. The CDR3 region has the DNA TGTGCCAGCAGCCAAACCGGGAGAAACAATGAGCAGTTCTTC. Amino acids: CASSQTGRNNEQFF.

V usage is TRBV5-1 and J usage is TRBJ2-3; TRBD2 agrees at 10 bases. The trim removed 6 bases at V and 4 bases at J, leaving 8 bases unmatched. CDR1 and CDR2 from the germline V gene are SGHRS and YFSETQ. This CDR3 is 15 amino acids long. In nucleotides, the CDR3 is TGCGCCAGCACCCTAGCGGGAGCTCGACCAGATACGCAGTATTTT. Protein sequence: CASTLAGARPDTQYF.

The rearrangement links TRBV4-2 to TRBJ1-6; a possible D gene is TRBD1 (5 bases). The CDR3 has 16 residues. The ends were cut back, 2 bases at V and 0 bases at J, with 8 bases in the middle. The germline V gene has CDR1 LGHNA and CDR2 YNFKEQ. The CDR3 reads CASSQRQSSYNSPLHF. CDR3 bases: TGTGCCAGCAGCCAACGACAGAGCTCCTATAATTCACCCCTCCACTTT.

The rearrangement joins TRBV5-4 to TRBJ2-2, with 10 positions matching TRBD1. Looked up from germline, CDR1 is SGHNT and CDR2 is YYREEE (reference sequence). Trimming took 4 bases from V and 7 from J; bases not matched to a gene: 7. The CDR3 contains 15 residues. The CDR3 region is CASSLRDRGVGELFF. The DNA for the CDR3 is TGTGCCAGCAGCCTCCGGGACAGGGGCGTCGGGGAGCTGTTTTTT.

The chain has TRBV7-9 and TRBJ1-5; D ambiguous. Trimming took 4 bases from V and 0 from J, leaving 10 bases between them. Germline V gene lookup returns CDR1 SEHNR and CDR2 FQNEAQ (reference sequence). This CDR3 comprises 15 residues. The CDR3 region has the DNA TGTGCCAGCAGCTCTGCTAGGGATAGCAATCAGCCCCAGCATTTT. Its protein product is CASSSARDSNQPQHF.

Only one count was recorded for this clone. The V and J genes are TRBV6-5 and TRBJ1-2; 8 positions match TRBD1. The V gene's germline CDR1 is MNHEY and CDR2 SVGAGI. Trimming removed 6 bases from V and 5 bases from J; junction bases left unmatched: 2. There are 12 residues in the CDR3. The CDR3 reads CASRDRVYGYTF. CDR3 DNA sequence: TGTGCCAGCAGGGACAGGGTATATGGCTACACCTTC.

The chain is built from TRBV6-6 and TRBJ2-2; D remains ambiguous. This CDR3 spans 15 amino acids. Germline V gene lookup returns CDR1 MNHNY and CDR2 SVGAGI (reference sequence). V dropped 2 bases and J dropped 0 bases, with 7 bases sitting between them. The chain's CDR3 is CASSYPRTNTGELFF. The DNA of the CDR3 is TGTGCCAGCAGTTACCCCAGGACGAACACCGGGGAGCTGTTTTTT.

This clone was counted a few times. The chain links TRBV5-1 to TRBJ2-1, with 13 bases matching TRBD2. CDR1 is SGHRS, CDR2 YFSETQ, per germline. V gave up 0 bases and J gave up 8 bases; unmatched junction bases: 8. The CDR3 has 17 amino acids. CDR3 amino acids: CASSLVRGTSGNDEQFF. In DNA form, the CDR3 reads TGCGCCAGCAGCTTGGTCAGAGGGACTAGCGGGAACGATGAGCAGTTCTTC.

The chain couples TRBV18 to TRBJ2-1; possible D gene TRBD2, 5 bases. CDR3 length: 13 residues. Between the trimmed V and J ends, which lost 6 bases and 9 bases, there was a span of 15 bases. Germline V gene data show CDR1 as KGHSH and CDR2 as LQKENI. The CDR3 coding sequence is TGTGCCAGCTCCCGAGTCCGGGCGGGTGAGCAGTTCTTC. Translated: CASSRVRAGEQFF. The full variable domain, its missing parts supplied by reference TRBV18 and TRBJ2-1, is NAGVMQNPRHLVRRRGQEARLRCSPMKGHSHVYWYRQLPEEGLKFMVYLQKENIIDESGMPKERFSAEFPKEGPSILRIQQVVRGDSAAYFCASSRVRAGEQFFGPGTRLTVL.

V usage is TRBV7-8 and J usage is TRBJ2-7; 7 positions agree with TRBD2. Germline CDR1 is SGHVS and CDR2 is FQNEAQ. The CDR3 spans 15 residues. Germline trimming cut 5 bases from V and 1 base from J; bases unmatched to any gene: 8. The CDR3 DNA follows: TGTGCCAGCAGCCTACGACTAGCTCCTTCCTACGAGCAGTACTTC. Its translation is CASSLRLAPSYEQYF.

The chain links TRBV6-1 to TRBJ2-1; D unclear. Trimming shortened V by 3 bases and J by 8 bases, and 2 bases separated the two germline ends. Germline CDR1 MNHNS, CDR2 SASEGT. The CDR3 is 10 amino acids. CDR3 sequence: CASSEYEQFF. The DNA for the CDR3 is TGTGCCAGCAGTGAGTATGAGCAGTTCTTC.

The chain couples TRBV3-1 (or the pseudogene TRBV3-2) to TRBJ2-3; 7 bases align to TRBD2. The CDR3 contains 16 residues. Germline values: CDR1 LGHDT, CDR2 YNNKEL (reference sequence). J lost 8 bases, V lost 0 bases, and 11 bases had no gene match. The CDR3 DNA reads TGTGCCAGCAGCCAAGATTGGGGAGGGGTGGGGGTTACGCAGTATTTT. Translating it yields CASSQDWGGVGVTQYF.

The chain employs TRBV14 and TRBJ1-3; D remains ambiguous. Germline CDR1 reads SGHDN; CDR2 reads FVKESK. The CDR3 runs to 17 residues. The V end was cut by 0 bases, the J end by 3 bases, with 15 bases between. The CDR3 DNA reads as TGTGCCAGCAGCCAAGATAACTCCCGGAGATATGGAAACACCATATATTTT. As protein: CASSQDNSRRYGNTIYF.